The rows below give T cell receptor beta chains drawn from one sample of a study of OX40 agonist ivuxolimab in advanced cancers. The repertoire was sequenced with immunoSEQ multiplex PCR; TCRdb's copy has only in-frame clones and lacks some. The sample has 55,000 to 90,000 clones; 86% are singletons. The specimen comprised CD4+ or CD8+ T cells sorted from blood, sampled in a trial of the OX40 agonist ivuxolimab. These receptors were collected from an adult with an advanced solid tumor such as melanoma, head and neck, liver or kidney cancer. Each CDR3 is given with its conserved first and last residue. D genes are given only for firm matches. Size tells how often a clone was seen (once, few, many) or the class of an expanded clone, and some rows leave it out.

J,V,length,size,D,CDR3,DNA
TRBJ2-5,TRBV5-1,16,.,.,CASSLVGTEGQETQYF,TGCGCCAGCAGCTTAGTTGGGACGGAGGGCCAAGAGACCCAGTACTTC
TRBJ2-3,TRBV6-1,17,few,.,CASSERVRERFTDTQYF,TGTGCCAGCAGTGAACGGGTCAGGGAGCGATTCACAGATACGCAGTATTTT
TRBJ2-3,TRBV28,11,few,TRBD1,CASSSPTGEYF,TGTGCCAGCAGTTCTCCGACAGGGGAGTATTTT
TRBJ1-1,TRBV6-1,15,few,.,CASSEWSGKRTEAFF,TGTGCCAGCAGTGAATGGTCAGGGAAAAGAACTGAAGCTTTCTTT
TRBJ2-3,TRBV6-1,14,.,.,CASSENRATDTQYF,TGTGCCAGCAGTGAAAACAGGGCAACAGATACGCAGTATTTT
TRBJ1-4,TRBV7-9,16,.,.,CASSLGGAGGREKLFF,TGTGCCAGCAGCTTAGGAGGGGCAGGAGGGCGTGAAAAACTGTTTTTT
TRBJ1-1,TRBV18,15,.,.,CASSPLVGTNTEAFF,TGTGCCAGCTCACCACTGGTCGGGACGAACACTGAAGCTTTCTTT
TRBJ2-2,TRBV10-2,20,few,TRBD2,CASSESWAGGPRERTGELFF,TGCGCCAGCAGTGAGTCGTGGGCGGGGGGGCCCCGAGAACGAACCGGGGAGCTGTTTTTT
TRBJ2-3,TRBV5-6,15,.,TRBD1,CASSFRQGATDTQYF,TGTGCCAGCAGCTTTCGGCAGGGGGCCACAGATACGCAGTATTTT
TRBJ1-5,TRBV18,13,.,.,CASSPGNRNPQHF,TGTGCCAGCTCACCGGGTAACAGGAATCCCCAGCATTTT
TRBJ1-5,TRBV28,14,.,.,CASSLGGGNQPQHF,TGTGCCAGCAGTTTAGGGGGGGGCAATCAGCCCCAGCATTTT
TRBJ1-5,TRBV28,18,.,.,CASSSIWSRGYSNQPQHF,TGTGCCAGCAGTTCTATATGGTCCCGGGGCTATAGCAATCAGCCCCAGCATTTT
TRBJ1-6,TRBV9,15,.,TRBD1,CASSVRDRVSSPLHF,TGTGCCAGCAGCGTACGGGACAGGGTTAGCTCACCCCTCCACTTT
TRBJ1-1,TRBV27,14,.,TRBD1,CASSLNRGDTEAFF,TGTGCCAGCAGTCTGAACAGGGGCGACACTGAAGCTTTCTTT
TRBJ2-7,TRBV21-1,17,.,.,CASRNLEGLAGFFGQYF,TGTGCCAGCAGAAACCTTGAGGGACTAGCGGGGTTCTTTGGGCAGTACTTC
TRBJ2-6,TRBV4-1,16,.,.,CASTVRENSGANVLTF,TGCGCCAGCACCGTCCGCGAAAACTCTGGGGCCAACGTCCTGACTTTC
TRBJ1-2,TRBV27,13,.,.,CASSPQGNYGYTF,TGTGCCAGCAGCCCTCAGGGGAACTATGGCTACACCTTC
TRBJ2-3,TRBV6-5,14,once,TRBD2,CASSYSGGADTQYF,TGTGCCAGCAGTTACTCCGGGGGGGCAGATACGCAGTATTTT
TRBJ2-5,TRBV5-1,11,.,.,CASSLEETQYF,TGCGCCAGCAGCTTGGAGGAGACCCAGTACTTC
TRBJ1-6,TRBV14,13,.,.,CASSRHQDSPLHF,TGTGCCAGCAGCCGACACCAAGATTCACCCCTCCACTTT
TRBJ2-5,TRBV7-3,16,.,TRBD2,CASSLGAGGRQETQYF,TGTGCCAGCAGCTTAGGAGCGGGGGGCCGACAAGAGACCCAGTACTTC
TRBJ2-1,TRBV28,15,.,.,CASSSTGLHGNEQFF,TGTGCCAGCAGTTCCACGGGACTCCATGGGAATGAGCAGTTCTTC
TRBJ2-7,TRBV10-3,15,.,TRBD1,CAISGSTGGENEQYF,TGTGCCATCAGTGGTTCAACAGGGGGTGAAAACGAGCAGTACTTC
TRBJ1-1,TRBV5-1,17,.,TRBD1,CASSLGDRGGRYTEAFF,TGCGCCAGCAGCTTGGGGGACAGGGGAGGAAGGTACACTGAAGCTTTCTTT
TRBJ2-2,TRBV9,16,.,TRBD1,CASSIRQGGDTGELFF,TGTGCCAGCAGCATCCGACAGGGGGGTGACACCGGGGAGCTGTTTTTT
TRBJ1-1,TRBV2,17,.,.,CASSQIQAPVEGTEAFF,TGTGCCAGCAGTCAGATACAGGCTCCTGTTGAGGGCACTGAAGCTTTCTTT
TRBJ2-5,TRBV21-1,13,.,.,CASSKFRDGTQYF,TGTGCCAGCAGCAAATTTCGTGATGGGACCCAGTACTTC
TRBJ2-1,TRBV19,14,.,TRBD2,CASSRTGGYNEQFF,TGTGCCAGTAGTAGAACGGGGGGATACAATGAGCAGTTCTTC
TRBJ2-1,TRBV9,15,.,TRBD1,CASSATGNSYNEQFF,TGTGCCAGCAGCGCGACAGGGAACTCCTACAATGAGCAGTTCTTC
TRBJ1-1,TRBV29-1,13,.,.,CSGARRMNTEAFF,TGCAGCGGGGCGCGGAGGATGAACACTGAAGCTTTCTTT
TRBJ2-7,TRBV2,14,.,TRBD1,CASSVDRVGYEQYF,TGTGCCAGCAGTGTTGACAGGGTCGGATACGAGCAGTACTTC
TRBJ2-2,TRBV7-9,15,.,.,CASSLRLDSTGELFF,TGTGCCAGCAGCTTACGGCTAGATAGCACCGGGGAGCTGTTTTTT
TRBJ2-7,TRBV28,17,few,TRBD2,CASSLHGAGLAAYEQYF,TGTGCCAGCAGTTTACATGGGGCGGGACTAGCGGCTTACGAGCAGTACTTC